This T cell receptor (beta chain) stems from a study of cytomegalovirus exposure and HLA in healthy donors. Germline V gene lookup returns CDR1 SGHDN and CDR2 FVKESK. V shed 3 bases and J 6 bases; nucleotides not matched to a gene: 4. The CDR3 extends over 13 amino acids. This clone showed up just a few times. This PCR relied on a set of 60 Vbeta primers and 13 Jbeta primers. Assay: immunoSEQ multiplex PCR; the TCRdb copy retains only in-frame clones and omits some. Among some 25,000 clones listed, nearly 80% were seen once. This TCR was recovered from a male donor in good health and CMV-seronegative. The material sequenced was PBMCs. The chain combines TRBV14 with TRBJ2-7, with 8 bases lining up with TRBD2. CDR3 amino acids: CASSHASGSEQYF. As DNA, the CDR3 is TGTGCCAGCAGCCACGCAAGCGGGAGCGAGCAGTACTTC.